This TCR beta chain is from a study of shared T cell receptors in the human thymus. Sequencing was performed with immunoSEQ multiplex PCR; in TCRdb, only in-frame clones are kept and a portion is missing. The sample contains about 660,000 clones, about 89% of which appear only once. The V gene's germline CDR1 is LNHNV and CDR2 YYDKDF (reference sequence). V was shortened by 0 bases and J by 11 bases, with 16 bases between the two germline ends. CDR3 length: 14 amino acids. These data were likewise used in another study, on human thymus T cells. That paper states: Thymus was obtained from resections taken during corrective heart surgery. Apparent skewing of V and J gene usage characterized both thymic and blood repertoires. Among unrelated individuals, related research reported thymic repertoires that overlapped highly.

This rearrangement joins TRBV15 to TRBJ1-1; D not resolved. This receptor was taken from a boy under two years old with a congenital heart defect. The sequencing input was thymocytes. In DNA form, the CDR3 reads TGTGCCACCAGCAGAGATCGAGGAGTACTTAACGCTTTCTTT. Translated: CATSRDRGVLNAFF.